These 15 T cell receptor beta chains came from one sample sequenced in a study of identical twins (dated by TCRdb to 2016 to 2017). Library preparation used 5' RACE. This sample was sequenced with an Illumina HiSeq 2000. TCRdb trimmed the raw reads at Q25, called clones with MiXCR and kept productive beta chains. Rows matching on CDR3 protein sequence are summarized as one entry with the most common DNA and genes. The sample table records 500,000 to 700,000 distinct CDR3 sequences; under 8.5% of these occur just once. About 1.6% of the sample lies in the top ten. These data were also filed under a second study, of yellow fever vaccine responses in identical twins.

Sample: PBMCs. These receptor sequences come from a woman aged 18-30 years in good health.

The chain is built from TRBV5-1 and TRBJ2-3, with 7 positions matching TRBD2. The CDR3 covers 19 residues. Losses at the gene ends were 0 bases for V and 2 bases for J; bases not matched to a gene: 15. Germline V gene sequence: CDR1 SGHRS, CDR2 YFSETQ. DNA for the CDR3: TGCGCCAGCAGCTTGGCCCTTAGCGGGTGGGCCGGTCACACAGATACGCAGTATTTT. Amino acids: CASSLALSGWAGHTDTQYF.

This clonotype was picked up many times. This chain's CDR3 is CAISWETNEQFF. In DNA form, the CDR3 reads TGTGCCATCAGCTGGGAGACCAATGAGCAGTTCTTC. The V and J genes are TRBV10-3 and TRBJ2-1; perhaps TRBD2 as D (5 bases). The V end lost 6 bases, the J end lost 6 bases, and 9 bases lay between the germline ends. Germline CDR1 and CDR2: ENHRY and SYGVKD. The CDR3 consists of 12 residues.

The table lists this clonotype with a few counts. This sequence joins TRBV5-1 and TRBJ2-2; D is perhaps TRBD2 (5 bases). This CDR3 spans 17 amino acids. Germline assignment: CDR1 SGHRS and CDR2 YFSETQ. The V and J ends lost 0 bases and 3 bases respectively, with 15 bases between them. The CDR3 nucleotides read TGCGCCAGCAGCTTGGTCATATCGGGGTTGTACACCGGGGAGCTGTTTTTT. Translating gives CASSLVISGLYTGELFF.

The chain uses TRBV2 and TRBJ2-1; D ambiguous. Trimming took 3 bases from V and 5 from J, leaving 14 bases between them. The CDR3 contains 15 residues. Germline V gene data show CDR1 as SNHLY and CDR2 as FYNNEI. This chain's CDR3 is CASSDQGLDHNEQFF. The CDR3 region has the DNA TGTGCCAGCAGTGATCAAGGCCTCGACCACAATGAGCAGTTCTTC.

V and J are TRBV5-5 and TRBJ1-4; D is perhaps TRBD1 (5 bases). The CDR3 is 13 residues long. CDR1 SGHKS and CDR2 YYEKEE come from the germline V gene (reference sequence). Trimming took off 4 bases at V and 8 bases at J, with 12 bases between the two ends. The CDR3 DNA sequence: TGTGCCAGCAGCCGCAGGGAGGAAGAAAAACTGTTTTTT. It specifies CASSRREEEKLFF.

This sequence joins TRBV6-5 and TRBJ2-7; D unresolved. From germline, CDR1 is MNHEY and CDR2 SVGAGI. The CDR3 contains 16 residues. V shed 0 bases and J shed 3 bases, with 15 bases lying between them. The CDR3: CASSYSTPANLYEQYF. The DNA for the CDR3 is TGTGCCAGCAGTTACTCGACCCCGGCCAACCTCTACGAGCAGTACTTC.

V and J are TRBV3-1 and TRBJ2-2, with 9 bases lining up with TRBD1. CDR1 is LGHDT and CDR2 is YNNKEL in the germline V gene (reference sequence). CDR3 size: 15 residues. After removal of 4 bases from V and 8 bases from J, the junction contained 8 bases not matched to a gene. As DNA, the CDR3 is TGTGCCAGCAGCCCTACCGGGACAGGGATAGGGGAGCTGTTTTTT. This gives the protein CASSPTGTGIGELFF.

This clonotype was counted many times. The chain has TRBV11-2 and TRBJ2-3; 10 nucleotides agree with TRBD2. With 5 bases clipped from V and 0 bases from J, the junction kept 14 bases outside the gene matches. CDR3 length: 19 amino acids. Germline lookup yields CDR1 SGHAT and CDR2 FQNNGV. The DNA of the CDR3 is TGTGCCAGCAGCAACCCCCTGGGGCCTAGCGGGGGAAGCACAGATACGCAGTATTTT. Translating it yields CASSNPLGPSGGSTDTQYF.

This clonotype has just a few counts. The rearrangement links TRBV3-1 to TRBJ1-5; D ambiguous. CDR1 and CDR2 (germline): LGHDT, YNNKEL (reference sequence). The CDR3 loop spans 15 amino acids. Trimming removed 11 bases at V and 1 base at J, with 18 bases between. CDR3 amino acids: CALTRLRGSNQPQHF. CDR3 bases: TGTGCCTTGACGCGACTCCGGGGAAGCAATCAGCCCCAGCATTTT.

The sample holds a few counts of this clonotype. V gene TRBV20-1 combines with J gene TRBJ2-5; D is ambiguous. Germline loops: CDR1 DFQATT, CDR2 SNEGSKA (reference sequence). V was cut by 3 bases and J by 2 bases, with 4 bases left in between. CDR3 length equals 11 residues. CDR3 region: CSASHQETQYF. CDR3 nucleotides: TGCAGTGCTAGTCATCAAGAGACCCAGTACTTC.

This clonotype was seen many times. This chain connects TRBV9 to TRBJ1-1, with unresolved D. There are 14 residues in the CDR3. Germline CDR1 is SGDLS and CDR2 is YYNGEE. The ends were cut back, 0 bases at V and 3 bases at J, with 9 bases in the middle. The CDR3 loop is CASSVARRDTEAFF. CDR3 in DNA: TGTGCCAGCAGCGTAGCTCGAAGAGACACTGAAGCTTTCTTT.

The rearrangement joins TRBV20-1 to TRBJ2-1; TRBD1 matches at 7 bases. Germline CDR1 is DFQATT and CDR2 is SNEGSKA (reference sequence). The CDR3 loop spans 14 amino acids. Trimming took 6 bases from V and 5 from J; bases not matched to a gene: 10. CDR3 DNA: TGCAGTGCCCCTTTGAGGGGGCGGAACAATGAGCAGTTCTTC. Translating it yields CSAPLRGRNNEQFF.

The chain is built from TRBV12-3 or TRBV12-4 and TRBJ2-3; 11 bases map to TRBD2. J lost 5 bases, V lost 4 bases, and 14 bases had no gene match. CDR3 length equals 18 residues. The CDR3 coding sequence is TGTGCCAGCAGTTCGAAACCAAAGACTAGCGGGAAGGTAGATACGCAGTATTTT. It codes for CASSSKPKTSGKVDTQYF.

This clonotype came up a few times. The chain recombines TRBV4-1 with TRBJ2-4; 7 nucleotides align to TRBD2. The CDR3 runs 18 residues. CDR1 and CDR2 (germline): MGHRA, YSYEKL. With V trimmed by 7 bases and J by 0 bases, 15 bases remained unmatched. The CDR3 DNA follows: TGCGCCAGCACCTCGGGGGGTCGTACGCCGCTAGCCAAAAACATTCAGTACTTC. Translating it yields CASTSGGRTPLAKNIQYF.

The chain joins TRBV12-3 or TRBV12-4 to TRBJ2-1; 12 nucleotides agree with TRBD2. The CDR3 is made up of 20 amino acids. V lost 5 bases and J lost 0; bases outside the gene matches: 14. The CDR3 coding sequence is TGTGCCAGCAGTGCTAGCGGGAGGGCCGGGGGCTTAAGCTCCTACAATGAGCAGTTCTTC. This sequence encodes CASSASGRAGGLSSYNEQFF.